This T cell receptor beta chain emerged from a study of cytomegalovirus exposure and HLA in healthy donors. Vbeta (60) and Jbeta (13) primers were used in the PCR. Assay: immunoSEQ multiplex PCR; the TCRdb copy retains only in-frame clones and omits some. Counted here are some 200,000 clones, roughly three quarters occurring once; the ten biggest clones make up about 1.7%. CDR1 is GTSNPN, CDR2 SVGIG, per germline (reference sequence). This CDR3 has 16 amino acids. Deletions cut 4 bases from V and 3 bases from J, with 21 bases between. This clone was found once. Antigen unknown. Overall study findings and caveats: When analyzed later, a missense DCLRE1C variant was found to be linked to TCR beta V- and J-gene trimming.

The sample was PBMCs. This sequence originates from a man aged 50-59 years in good health and CMV-seronegative. This rearrangement joins TRBV30 to TRBJ1-2; D not resolved. The CDR3 spells CAWKFRIWGAYYGYTF. The CDR3 nucleotides read TGTGCCTGGAAATTTCGTATATGGGGAGCGTACTATGGCTACACCTTC.